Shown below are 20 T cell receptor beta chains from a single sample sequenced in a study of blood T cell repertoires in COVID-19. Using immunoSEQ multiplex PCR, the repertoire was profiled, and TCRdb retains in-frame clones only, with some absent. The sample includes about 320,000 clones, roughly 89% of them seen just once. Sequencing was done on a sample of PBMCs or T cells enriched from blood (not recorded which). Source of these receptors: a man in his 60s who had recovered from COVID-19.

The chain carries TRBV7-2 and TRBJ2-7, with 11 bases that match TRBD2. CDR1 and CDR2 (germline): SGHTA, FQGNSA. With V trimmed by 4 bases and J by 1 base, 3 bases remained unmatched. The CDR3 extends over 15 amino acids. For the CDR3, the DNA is TGTGCCAGCAGCTCGGGACTAGCGGCGTCCTACGAGCAGTACTTC. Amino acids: CASSSGLAASYEQYF.

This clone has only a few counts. The CDR3 spells CASSLAGVQETQYF. In nucleotides, the CDR3 is TGTGCCAGCAGCTTGGCCGGAGTCCAAGAGACCCAGTACTTC. The rearrangement links TRBV5-8 to TRBJ2-5; D call uncertain. V was clipped by 0 bases and J by 1 base, with 7 bases between them. The CDR3 extends over 14 amino acids. CDR1 is SGHTS, CDR2 YDEGEE, per germline.

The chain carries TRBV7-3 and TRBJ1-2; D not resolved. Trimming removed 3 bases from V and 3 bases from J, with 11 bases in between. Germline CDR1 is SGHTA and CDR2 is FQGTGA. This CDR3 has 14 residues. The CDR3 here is CASSLGGRDYGYTF. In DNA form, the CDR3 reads TGTGCCAGCAGCTTGGGAGGAAGGGACTATGGCTACACCTTC.

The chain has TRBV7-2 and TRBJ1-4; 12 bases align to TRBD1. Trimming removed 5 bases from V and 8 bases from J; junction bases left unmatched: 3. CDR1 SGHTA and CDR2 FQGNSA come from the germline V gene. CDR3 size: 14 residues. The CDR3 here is CASSPGQGAEKLFF. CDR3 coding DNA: TGTGCCAGCAGCCCGGGACAGGGGGCAGAAAAACTGTTTTTT. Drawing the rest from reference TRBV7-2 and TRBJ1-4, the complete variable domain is GAGVSQSPSNKVTEKGKDVELRCDPISGHTALYWYRQSLGQGLEFLIYFQGNSAPDKSGLPSDRFSAERTGGSVSTLTIQRTQQEDSAVYLCASSPGQGAEKLFFGSGTQLSVL.

DNA of the CDR3: TGTGCCAGCATCCAACAGGGTATAACTGAAGCTTTCTTT. It specifies CASIQQGITEAFF. The rearrangement joins TRBV12-3 or TRBV12-4 to TRBJ1-1; D perhaps matches TRBD1 (6 bases). The V and J ends lost 7 bases and 5 bases respectively, with 14 bases between them. The CDR3 has 13 residues.

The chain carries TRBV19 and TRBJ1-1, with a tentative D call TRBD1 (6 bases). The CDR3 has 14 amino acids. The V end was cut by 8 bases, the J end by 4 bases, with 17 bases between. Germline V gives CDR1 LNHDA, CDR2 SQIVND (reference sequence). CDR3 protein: CASSQGGASTEAFF. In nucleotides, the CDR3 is TGTGCCAGTTCCCAAGGGGGGGCGAGCACTGAAGCTTTCTTT. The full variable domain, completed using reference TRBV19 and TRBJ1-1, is DGGITQSPKYLFRKEGQNVTLSCEQNLNHDAMYWYRQDPGQGLRLIYYSQIVNDFQKGDIAEGYSVSREKKESFPLTVTSAQKNPTAFYLCASSQGGASTEAFFGQGTRLTVV.

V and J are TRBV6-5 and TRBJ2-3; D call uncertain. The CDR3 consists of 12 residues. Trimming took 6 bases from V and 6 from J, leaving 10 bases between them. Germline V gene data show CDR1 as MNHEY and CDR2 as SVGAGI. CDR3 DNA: TGTGCCAGCAGCGACATCCGTGATACGCAGTATTTT. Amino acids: CASSDIRDTQYF.

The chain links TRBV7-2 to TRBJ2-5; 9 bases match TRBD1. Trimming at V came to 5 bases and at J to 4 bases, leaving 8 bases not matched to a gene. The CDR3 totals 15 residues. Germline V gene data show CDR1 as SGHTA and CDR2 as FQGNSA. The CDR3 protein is CASSITGGEAETQYF. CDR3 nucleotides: TGTGCCAGCAGCATAACAGGGGGCGAGGCAGAGACCCAGTACTTC.

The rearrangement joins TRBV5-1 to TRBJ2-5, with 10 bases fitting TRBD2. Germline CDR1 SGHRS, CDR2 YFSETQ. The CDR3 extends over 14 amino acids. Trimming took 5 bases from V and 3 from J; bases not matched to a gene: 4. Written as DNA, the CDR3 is TGCGCCAGCAGGCCCGGGACTAGCGAAGAGACCCAGTACTTC. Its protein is CASRPGTSEETQYF.

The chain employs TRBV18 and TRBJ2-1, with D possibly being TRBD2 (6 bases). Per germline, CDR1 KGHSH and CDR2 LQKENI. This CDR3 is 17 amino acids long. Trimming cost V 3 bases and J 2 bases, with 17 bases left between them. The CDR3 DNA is TGTGCCAGCTCACCGATTACACTAGCTGTCCCCTACAATGAGCAGTTCTTC. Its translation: CASSPITLAVPYNEQFF.

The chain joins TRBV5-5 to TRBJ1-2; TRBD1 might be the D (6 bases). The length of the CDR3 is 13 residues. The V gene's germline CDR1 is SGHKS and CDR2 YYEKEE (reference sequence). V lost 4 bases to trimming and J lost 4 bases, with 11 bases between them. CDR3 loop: CASSQGQTYGYTF. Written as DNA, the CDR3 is TGTGCCAGCAGCCAGGGACAAACCTATGGCTACACCTTC.

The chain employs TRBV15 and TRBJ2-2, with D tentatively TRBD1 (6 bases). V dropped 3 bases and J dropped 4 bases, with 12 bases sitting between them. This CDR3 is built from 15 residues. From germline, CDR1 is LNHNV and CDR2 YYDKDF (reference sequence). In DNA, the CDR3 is TGTGCCACCAGCAGCTGGGGGCAGGGCACCGGGGAGCTGTTTTTT. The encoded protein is CATSSWGQGTGELFF.

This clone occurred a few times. CDR3 sequence (DNA): TGTGCCAGCAGTGAAGGGCAGGGGGAAGCTTTCTTT. It specifies CASSEGQGEAFF. The V call is TRBV6-1, the J call TRBJ1-1; weak D call: TRBD1 (6 bases). This CDR3 spans 12 amino acids. Per germline, CDR1 MNHNS and CDR2 SASEGT. V dropped 1 base and J dropped 8 bases, with 8 bases sitting between them.

CDR3 nucleotide sequence: TGCGCCAGCAGCTTGGGGGGGACTAGGGGAGATACGCAGTATTTT. Translated, it gives CASSLGGTRGDTQYF. The V and J genes are TRBV5-1 and TRBJ2-3, with TRBD2 identical over 8 bases. The CDR3 runs to 15 residues. CDR1 and CDR2 (germline): SGHRS, YFSETQ. Unmatched junction bases numbered 5, after V lost 0 bases and J lost 5 bases.

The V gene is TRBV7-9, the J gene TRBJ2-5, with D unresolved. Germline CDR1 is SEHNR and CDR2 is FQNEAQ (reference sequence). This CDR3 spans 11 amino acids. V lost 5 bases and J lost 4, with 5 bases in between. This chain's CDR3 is CASSPGETQYF. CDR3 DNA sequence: TGTGCCAGCAGCCCCGGAGAGACCCAGTACTTC.

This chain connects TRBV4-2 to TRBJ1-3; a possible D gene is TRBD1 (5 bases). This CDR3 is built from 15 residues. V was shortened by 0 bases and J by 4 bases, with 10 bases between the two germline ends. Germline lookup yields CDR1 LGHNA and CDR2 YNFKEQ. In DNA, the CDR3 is TGTGCCAGCAGCCAAGATCGCAGGGAAGGAAACACCATATATTTT. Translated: CASSQDRREGNTIYF.

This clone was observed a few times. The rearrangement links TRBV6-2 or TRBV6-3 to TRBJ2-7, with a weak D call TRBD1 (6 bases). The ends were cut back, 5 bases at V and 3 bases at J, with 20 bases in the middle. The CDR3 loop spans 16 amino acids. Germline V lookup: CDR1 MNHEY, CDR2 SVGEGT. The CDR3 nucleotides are TGTGCCAGCAGTACTCACCGGGACAATCCTAGCTACGAGCAGTACTTC. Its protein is CASSTHRDNPSYEQYF.

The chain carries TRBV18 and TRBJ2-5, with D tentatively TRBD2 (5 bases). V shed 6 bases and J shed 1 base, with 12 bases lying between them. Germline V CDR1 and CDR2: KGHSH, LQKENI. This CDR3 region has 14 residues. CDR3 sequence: CASSPGRGQETQYF. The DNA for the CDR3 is TGTGCCAGCTCCCCTGGACGGGGCCAAGAGACCCAGTACTTC.

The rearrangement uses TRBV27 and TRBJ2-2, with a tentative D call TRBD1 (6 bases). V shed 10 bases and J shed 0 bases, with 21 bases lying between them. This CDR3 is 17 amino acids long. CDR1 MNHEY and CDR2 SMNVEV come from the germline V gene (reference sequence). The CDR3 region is CATRPRTAHTNTGELFF. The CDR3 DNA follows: TGTGCCACCCGACCGCGGACAGCACACACGAACACCGGGGAGCTGTTTTTT.

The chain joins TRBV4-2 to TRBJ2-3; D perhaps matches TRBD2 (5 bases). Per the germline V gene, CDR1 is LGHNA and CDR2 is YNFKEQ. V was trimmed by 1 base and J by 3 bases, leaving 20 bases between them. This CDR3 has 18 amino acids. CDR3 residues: CASSQAGRTWKVTDTQYF. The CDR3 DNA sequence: TGTGCCAGCAGCCAAGCGGGCAGGACTTGGAAGGTTACAGATACGCAGTATTTT.